The source of this T cell receptor beta chain is a study of identical twins (dated by TCRdb to 2015 to 2016). For context, the study as a whole: The study deep-sequenced TCR alpha and beta repertoires from monozygotic twins, unrelated adults of various ages and cord blood to test whether fetal clonotypes persist. To rule out contamination, replicate twin experiments were performed at different times with different library preparation protocols. The research as a whole found: Compared with coincidental sharing between unrelated individuals, out-of-frame TCR alpha sequences shared between twins showed an excess of sequences with low generation probability. A weaker excess of twin sharing was found in beta out-of-frame sequences because the signal-to-noise ratio was lowered by fewer shared sequences. Fewer insertions were carried by abundant cord blood beta clonotypes; a weaker similar trend was observed in young adult naive repertoires, while no such trend was observed in memory repertoires. Because the same donors could not be followed over many years, the conclusions relied on cross-sectional statistical analysis. Recombination models systematically underestimated out-of-frame TCR alpha sharing in monozygotic twins but agreed with sharing between unrelated individuals. Invariant T cells such as MAIT and iNKT could partly confound zero-insertion analyses, though diverse VJ usage argued against this for most clonotypes.

Every donor in the study was a healthy Caucasian. Three unrelated non-twin adults were also sequenced: a male aged 18 to 30, a male aged 50 to 60 and a female aged 50 to 60. Miltenyi CD45RO+ enrichment and human naive T-cell isolation kits were used to isolate memory (CD45RO+) and naive T cells from PBMC. Library creation used 5' RACE. The reads were generated on an Illumina HiSeq 2000. A universal primer binding site was added through template switching, and the final cDNA carried a unique molecular identifier so that TCR cDNA molecules could be counted accurately. Specific primers in the conserved constant-segment region were used to synthesize first-strand cDNA for the TCR alpha and beta chains. To control for contamination, every cDNA library was double barcoded, receiving both a SMART-Mk sample barcode and Illumina barcodes. TruSeq adapter sequences along with Illumina sample barcodes were introduced in two successive PCR steps. Sequencing of the TCR alpha and beta cDNA libraries was done on the Illumina HiSeq platform using custom primers. Regarding the original processing steps: MiGEC processed the raw reads to extract unique molecular identifiers, while MiXCR was used to determine the CDR3 positions. Recombination models were inferred per individual with the repgenHMM and IGoR tools using an EM algorithm. Shared clonotypes were analyzed with the tcR package in R, and sharing was normalized by the product of cloneset sizes. To study raw recombination without the effects of thymic and clonal selection, out-of-frame nonproductive sequences were analyzed. In-frame beta chains were kept once TCRdb had trimmed the public reads at Q25 with fastp and called clones with MiXCR. Every entry covers one CDR3 protein and lists the most common genes and DNA from its rows. What appears here as the V and J calls and clone size reflects TCRdb's work, not the paper's. This sample gives 690,000 or so distinct CDR3 sequences in total; over 5% of them show up just once. The ten largest clones add up to roughly 1.6% of the sample.

This clonotype occurred many times. It lacks a known antigen. No base quality information exists; no much larger clone differs at one position. CDR1 ENHRY and CDR2 SYGVKD are derived from the germline V gene. The CDR3 has 17 amino acids, counting the end cysteine and phenylalanine. CDR3 DNA is the only sequence kept; it has 51 bases, read in frame from the first base. The V and J ends are trimmed by 7 bases and 7 bases, leaving 25 bases between them. The chain links TRBV10-3 with TRBJ2-2, with a tentative D gene TRBD1 over 6 matching bases. The clonotype was recovered from a man between 18 and 35 years old in good health. Input material: naive T cells sorted from blood. Taken with the paper, the label for cell subset or site translates to: cells isolated with a human naive T-cell isolation kit. The CDR3 in this case is CAIKSATGRQAGGELFF. At the DNA level, the sequence is TGTGCCATCAAATCCGCGACAGGCCGTCAGGCGGGCGGGGAGCTGTTTTTT.